These 15 T cell receptor beta chains came from one sample sequenced in a study of T cells in women clearing cervical HPV infection. Profiled with immunoSEQ multiplex PCR; TCRdb holds only in-frame clones, not every one. Its listing shows roughly 23,000 clones. Sample: blood buffy coat. These receptors originate from a woman aged 18 to 75 with a cervical HPV16 infection that either progressed to CIN3+ or cleared (not recorded which).

As concerns this clone: The CDR3 end is not reached by the read, which stops 3 residues before it; the germline J gene fills it in. The chain has TRBV7-2 and TRBJ1-5; D is perhaps TRBD1 (5 bases). The germline V gene encodes CDR1 SGHTA and CDR2 FQGNSA. The CDR3 runs to 13 residues. V dropped 4 bases and J dropped 7 bases, with 11 bases sitting between them. The covered CDR3 bases are TGTGCCAGCAGCTCTCAGGGTCGGCAGCCC. It specifies CASSSQGRQP. The whole CDR3 sequence is CASSSQGRQPQHF.

Comments on this clone: Sequencing ends 3 residues short of the CDR3 end; the germline J gene provides the rest. This chain joins TRBV7-9 and TRBJ1-4, with 9 bases matching TRBD1. The junction had 9 bases not matched to a gene; V was cut back by 8 bases and J by 8 bases. This CDR3 contains 14 residues. Germline CDR1 SEHNR, CDR2 FQNEAQ (reference sequence). The CDR3 bases that were read are TGTGCCAGCCTCAAGGACAGGGGAGGGGAAAAA. It is translated as CASLKDRGGEK. The whole CDR3 protein is CASLKDRGGEKLFF.

Comment on this clone: The read comes to an end 3 residues before the CDR3 does, leaving the germline J gene to fill in the end. The rearrangement links TRBV7-3 to TRBJ2-7; a weak D match, TRBD2 (6 bases). Germline CDR1 is SGHTA and CDR2 is FQGTGA. V shed 5 bases and J shed 4 bases, with 15 bases lying between them. This CDR3 contains 14 residues. The DNA read from the CDR3 is TGTGCCAGCAGCCCTAGGGGACTGTCATACGAG. Residues: CASSPRGLSYE. The entire CDR3 sequence reads CASSPRGLSYEQYF.

Details on this clone: The read is 3 residues too short to cover the CDR3 end, so that end is filled in from the germline J gene. The chain carries TRBV30 and TRBJ2-1; 11 bases line up with TRBD2. Trimming removed 7 bases from V and 3 bases from J; junction bases left unmatched: 8. CDR3 length: 15 amino acids. From germline, CDR1 is GTSNPN and CDR2 SVGIG (reference sequence). The CDR3 DNA, read in part, is TGTGCCTCCCAACCCGGGACTAGCGGCTACAATGAG. This codes for CASQPGTSGYNE. The CDR3 as a whole reads CASQPGTSGYNEQFF. Full variable domain (remainder filled in from reference TRBV30 and TRBJ2-1): SQTIHQWPATLVQPVGSPLSLECTVEGTSNPNLYWYRQAAGRGLQLLFYSVGIGQISSEVPQNLSASRPQDRQFILSSKKLLLSDSGFYLCASQPGTSGYNEQFFGPGTRLTVL.

Of note for this clone: Read sequence stops 3 residues before the CDR3 end, and the germline J gene provides the missing end. V and J are TRBV5-6 and TRBJ1-3; D perhaps matches TRBD1 (5 bases). Trimming took 4 bases from V and 4 from J, leaving 12 bases between them. The CDR3 runs to 14 residues. From germline, CDR1 is SGHDT and CDR2 YYEEEE. The CDR3 sequence: CASSRGQGGNTIYF. The DNA read from the CDR3 is TGTGCCAGCAGCCGTGGGCAGGGAGGAAACACC. Combining the CDR3 with reference TRBV5-6 and TRBJ1-3 gives the whole variable domain DAGVTQSPTHLIKTRGQQVTLRCSPKSGHDTVSWYQQALGQGPQFIFQYYEEEERQRGNFPDRFSGHQFPNYSSELNVNALLLGDSALYLCASSRGQGGNTIYFGEGSWLTVV.

Concerning this clone itself: The CDR3 is cut off 3 residues early in the read; its end comes from the germline J gene. The rearrangement uses TRBV18 and TRBJ1-5, with D possibly TRBD1 on 5 matching bases. The CDR3 loop spans 14 amino acids. Germline assignment: CDR1 KGHSH and CDR2 LQKENI. V lost 0 bases, J lost 6 bases, and 9 bases lay in between. This CDR3 reads CASSPPGGGQPQHF. Partial CDR3 DNA: TGTGCCAGCTCACCACCGGGGGGAGGTCAGCCC. The variable domain in full, with the rest retrieved from reference TRBV18 and TRBJ1-5, is NAGVMQNPRHLVRRRGQEARLRCSPMKGHSHVYWYRQLPEEGLKFMVYLQKENIIDESGMPKERFSAEFPKEGPSILRIQQVVRGDSAAYFCASSPPGGGQPQHFGDGTRLSIL.

As for this clone: The read gets to within 3 residues of the CDR3 end, and the germline J gene fills in the rest. This chain connects TRBV28 to TRBJ2-1; perhaps TRBD2 as D (6 bases). The CDR3 covers 15 residues. V was shortened by 5 bases and J by 4 bases, with 15 bases between the two germline ends. Germline loops: CDR1 MDHEN, CDR2 SYDVKM. The covered CDR3 bases are TGTGCCAGCAGTCCCCGGGGGTTAGAGTACAATGAG. Amino acids: CASSPRGLEYNE. The entire CDR3 reads CASSPRGLEYNEQFF. Variable domain in full (rest from reference TRBV28 and TRBJ2-1): DVKVTQSSRYLVKRTGEKVFLECVQDMDHENMFWYRQDPGLGLRLIYFSYDVKMKEKGDIPEGYSVSREKKERFSLILESASTNQTSMYLCASSPRGLEYNEQFFGPGTRLTVL.

As for this clone: The CDR3 end is not reached by the read, which stops 3 residues before it; the germline J gene fills it in. The chain employs TRBV5-1 and TRBJ2-7; D gene uncertain. The CDR3 is made up of 15 amino acids. V lost 0 bases to trimming and J lost 0 bases, with 10 bases between them. Per the germline V gene, CDR1 is SGHRS and CDR2 is YFSETQ. CDR3 in amino acids: CASSLELGGSYEQYF. The covered CDR3 bases are TGCGCCAGCAGCTTGGAGCTAGGCGGCTCCTACGAG. Filled out from reference TRBV5-1 and TRBJ2-7, the complete variable domain reads KAGVTQTPRYLIKTRGQQVTLSCSPISGHRSVSWYQQTPGQGLQFLFEYFSETQRNKGNFPGRFSGRQFSNSRSEMNVSTLELGDSALYLCASSLELGGSYEQYFGPGTRLTVT.

Points on this clone: The CDR3 goes on 3 residues after the read ends, and that part is filled in from the germline J gene. V is TRBV6-1 and J is TRBJ2-1; TRBD2 aligns across 7 bases. The CDR3 has 14 residues. The trim removed 4 bases at V and 6 bases at J, leaving 6 bases unmatched. The germline V gene has CDR1 MNHNS and CDR2 SASEGT. Partial CDR3 DNA: TGTGCCAGCAGTGTTGGGGGGGGGATCAATGAG. It specifies CASSVGGGINE. The whole CDR3 is CASSVGGGINEQFF.

With regard to this clone: The CDR3 end falls 3 residues outside the read, so it is completed with the germline J gene. The chain is built from TRBV20-1 and TRBJ2-1; D is undetermined. The germline CDR1 and CDR2 sequences are DFQATT and SNEGSKA (reference sequence). The V and J ends lost 3 bases and 5 bases respectively, with 5 bases between them. The CDR3 extends over 11 amino acids. The CDR3 sequence is CSARTDNEQFF. The CDR3 DNA, read in part, is TGCAGTGCTAGGACTGACAATGAG.

Concerning this clone itself: With the read ending 3 residues before the CDR3 end, the germline J gene is used to fill in that end. This sequence joins TRBV4-2 and TRBJ1-2; D gene unclear. Germline V CDR1 and CDR2: LGHNA, YNFKEQ. This CDR3 region has 14 residues. Trimming took 3 bases from V and 4 from J, leaving 12 bases between them. The CDR3 sequence: CASSQLTLAYGYTF. Incomplete CDR3 DNA: TGTGCCAGCAGCCAGTTGACCCTAGCCTATGGC.

In regard to this clone: The sequenced fragment ends 3 residues before the CDR3 boundary, so the rest is inferred from the germline J gene. The chain employs TRBV5-6 and TRBJ2-1; TRBD1 might be the D (5 bases). Per germline, CDR1 SGHDT and CDR2 YYEEEE. Trimming removed 1 base at V and 5 bases at J, with 7 bases between. CDR3 length: 13 residues. The CDR3 sequence is CASSLSGHNEQFF. The part of the CDR3 DNA that was read is TGTGCCAGCAGCTTGTCAGGGCACAATGAG.

As concerns this clone: The read gets to within 3 residues of the CDR3 end, and the germline J gene fills in the rest. This chain links TRBV29-1 with TRBJ2-6; a weak D match, TRBD1 (6 bases). V lost 5 bases and J lost 0, with 8 bases in between. The CDR3 runs 14 residues. CDR1 is SQVTM and CDR2 is ANQGSEA in the germline V gene. CDR3 amino acids: CSVQGNSGANVLTF. CDR3 bases read: TGCAGCGTTCAGGGGAACTCTGGGGCCAACGTC.

As for this clone: The read stops 3 residues short of the end of the CDR3; the missing end is completed from the germline J gene. This sequence joins TRBV29-1 and TRBJ2-7; D gene ambiguous. This CDR3 contains 13 residues. V shed 4 bases and J shed 3 bases, with 13 bases lying between them. In germline, CDR1 is SQVTM, CDR2 ANQGSEA. The sequenced part of the CDR3 DNA is TGCAGCGTTGGGCCGTCAGCGTTCTACGAG. This translates into CSVGPSAFYE. The whole CDR3 protein reads CSVGPSAFYEQYF.

As for this clone: The read terminates 3 residues before the CDR3 end, so the remaining end is supplied by the germline J gene. The rearrangement joins TRBV7-2 to TRBJ1-2; tentative D call: TRBD1 (5 bases). The ends were cut back, 1 base at V and 2 bases at J, with 8 bases in the middle. The germline V gene has CDR1 SGHTA and CDR2 FQGNSA. The CDR3 has 14 amino acids. This CDR3 is CASSLGGVNYGYTF. The sequenced CDR3 bases are TGTGCCAGCAGCTTAGGAGGGGTGAACTATGGC.